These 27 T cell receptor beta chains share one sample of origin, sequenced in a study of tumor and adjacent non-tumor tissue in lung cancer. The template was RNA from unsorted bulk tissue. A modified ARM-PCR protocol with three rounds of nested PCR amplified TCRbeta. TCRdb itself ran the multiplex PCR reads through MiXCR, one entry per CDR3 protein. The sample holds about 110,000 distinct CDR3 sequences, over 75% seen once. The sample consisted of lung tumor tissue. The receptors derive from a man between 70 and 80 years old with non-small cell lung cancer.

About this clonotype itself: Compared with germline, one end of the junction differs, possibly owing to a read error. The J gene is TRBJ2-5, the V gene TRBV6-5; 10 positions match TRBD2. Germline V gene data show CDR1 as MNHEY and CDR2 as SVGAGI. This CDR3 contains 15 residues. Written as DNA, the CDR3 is TGTGACAGCAGTCCAACTAGCGGGATTCAAGAGACCCAGTACTTC. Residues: CDSSPTSGIQETQYF.

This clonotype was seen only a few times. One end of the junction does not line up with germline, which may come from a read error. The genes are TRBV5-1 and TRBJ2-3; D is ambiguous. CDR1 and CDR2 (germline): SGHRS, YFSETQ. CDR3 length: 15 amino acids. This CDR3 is CASSTSEVSTDTQYF. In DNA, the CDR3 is TGCGCCAGCAGCACAAGCGAGGTGAGCACAGATACGCAATATTTT.

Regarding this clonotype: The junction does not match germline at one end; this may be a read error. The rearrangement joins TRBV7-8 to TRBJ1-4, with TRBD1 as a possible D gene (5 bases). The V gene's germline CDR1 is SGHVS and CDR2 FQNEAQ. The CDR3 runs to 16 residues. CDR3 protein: CSRSLASGAFNEKLFF. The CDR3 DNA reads TGTTCCAGAAGCTTAGCGAGCGGGGCGTTCAATGAAAAACTGTTTTTT.

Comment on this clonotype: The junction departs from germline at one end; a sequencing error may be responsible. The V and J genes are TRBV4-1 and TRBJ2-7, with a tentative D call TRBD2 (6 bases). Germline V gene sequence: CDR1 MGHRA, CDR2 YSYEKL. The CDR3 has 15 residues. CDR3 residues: CARSPGPCGEYEQYF. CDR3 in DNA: TGCGCCAGAAGCCCTGGACCCTGCGGGGAGTACGAGCAGTACTTC.

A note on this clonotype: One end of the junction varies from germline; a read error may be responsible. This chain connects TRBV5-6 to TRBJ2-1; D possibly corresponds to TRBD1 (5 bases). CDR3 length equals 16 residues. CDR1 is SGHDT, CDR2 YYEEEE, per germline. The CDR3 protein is CASTLGFQGSHNEQFF. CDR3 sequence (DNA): TGTGCCAGCACCTTGGGATTCCAGGGTTCCCACAATGAGCAGTTCTTC.

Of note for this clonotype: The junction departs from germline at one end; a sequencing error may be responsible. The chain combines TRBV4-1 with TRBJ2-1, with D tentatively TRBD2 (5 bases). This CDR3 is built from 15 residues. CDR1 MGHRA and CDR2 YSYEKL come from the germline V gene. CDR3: CASSQVGFDYKEQFF. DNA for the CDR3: TGCGCCAGCAGCCAAGTGGGGTTTGACTACAAAGAGCAGTTCTTC.

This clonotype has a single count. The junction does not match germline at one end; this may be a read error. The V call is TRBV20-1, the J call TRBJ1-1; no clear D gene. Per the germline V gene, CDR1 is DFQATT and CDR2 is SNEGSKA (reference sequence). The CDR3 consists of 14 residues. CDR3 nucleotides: TGCAGTGCTAGATCCGAGTCTGGGAACACTGAATCTTTCTTT. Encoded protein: CSARSESGNTESFF.

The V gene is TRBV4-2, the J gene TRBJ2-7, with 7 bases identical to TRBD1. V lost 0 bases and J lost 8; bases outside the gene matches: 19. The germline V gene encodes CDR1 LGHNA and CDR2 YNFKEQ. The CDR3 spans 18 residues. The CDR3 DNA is TGTGCCAGCAGCCAAGAATCTCCCCGGACAGGAGGCTTGTACAAGCAGTACTTC. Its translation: CASSQESPRTGGLYKQYF.

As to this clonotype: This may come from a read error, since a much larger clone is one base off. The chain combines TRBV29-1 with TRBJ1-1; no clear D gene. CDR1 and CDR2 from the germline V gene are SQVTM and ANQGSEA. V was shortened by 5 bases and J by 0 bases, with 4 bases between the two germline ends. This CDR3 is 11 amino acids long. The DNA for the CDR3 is TGCAGCGTTTCCATGAACACTGAAGCTTTCTTT. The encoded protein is CSVSMNTEAFF.

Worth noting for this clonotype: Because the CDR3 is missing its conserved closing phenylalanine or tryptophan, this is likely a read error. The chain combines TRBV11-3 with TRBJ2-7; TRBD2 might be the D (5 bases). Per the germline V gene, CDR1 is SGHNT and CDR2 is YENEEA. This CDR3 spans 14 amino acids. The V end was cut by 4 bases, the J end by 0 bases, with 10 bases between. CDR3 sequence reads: CASSSRGNSYEQYL. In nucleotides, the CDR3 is TGTGCCAGCAGCTCAAGAGGGAACTCCTACGAGCAGTACTTA.

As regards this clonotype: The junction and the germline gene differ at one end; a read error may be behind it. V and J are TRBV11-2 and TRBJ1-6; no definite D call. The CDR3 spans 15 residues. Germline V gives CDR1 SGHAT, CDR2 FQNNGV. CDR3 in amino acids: CTSSSQSSYNSSIHF. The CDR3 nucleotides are TGTACCAGCAGTTCCCAAAGCTCCTATAATTCATCCATCCACTTT.

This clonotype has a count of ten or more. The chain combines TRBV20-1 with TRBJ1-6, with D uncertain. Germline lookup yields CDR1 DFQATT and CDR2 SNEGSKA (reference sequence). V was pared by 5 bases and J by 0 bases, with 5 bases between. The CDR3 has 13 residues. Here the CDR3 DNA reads TGCAGTGCTTTTAGCTCCTATAATTCACCCCTCCACTTT. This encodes CSAFSSYNSPLHF.

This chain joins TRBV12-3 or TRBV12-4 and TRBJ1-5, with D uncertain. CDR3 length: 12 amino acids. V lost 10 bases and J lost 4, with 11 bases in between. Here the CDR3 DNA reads TGTGCCATCACTTTAGCTAATCAGCCCCAGCATTTT. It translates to CAITLANQPQHF.

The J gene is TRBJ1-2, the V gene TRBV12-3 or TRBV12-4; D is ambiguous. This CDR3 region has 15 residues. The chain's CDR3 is CVGSLNFPGHYGYTF. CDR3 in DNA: TGTGTCGGCAGTTTAAATTTTCCGGGCCACTATGGCTACACCTTC.

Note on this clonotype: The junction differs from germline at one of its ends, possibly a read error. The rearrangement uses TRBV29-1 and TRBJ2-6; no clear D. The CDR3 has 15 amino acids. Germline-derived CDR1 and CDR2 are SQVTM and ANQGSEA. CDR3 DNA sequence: TGCAGTGTTGAAGGCGTTTACTCTGGGACCAACGTCCTGACTTTC. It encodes CSVEGVYSGTNVLTF.

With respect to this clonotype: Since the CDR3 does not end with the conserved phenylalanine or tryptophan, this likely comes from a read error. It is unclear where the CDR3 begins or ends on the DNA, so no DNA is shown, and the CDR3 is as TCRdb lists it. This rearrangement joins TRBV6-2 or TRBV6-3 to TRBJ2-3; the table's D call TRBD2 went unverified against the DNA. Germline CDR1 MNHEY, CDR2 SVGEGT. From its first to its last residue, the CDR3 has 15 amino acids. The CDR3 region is CASSYASGSWVTLYL.

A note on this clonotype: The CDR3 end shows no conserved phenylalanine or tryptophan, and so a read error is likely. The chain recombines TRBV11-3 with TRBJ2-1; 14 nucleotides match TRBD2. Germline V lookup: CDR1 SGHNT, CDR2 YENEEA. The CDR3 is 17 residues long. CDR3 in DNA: TGTGCCTGCAGTCTCCTAGGGACTAGCGGGGGCTACAATGAGCAGTTCCTC. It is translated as CACSLLGTSGGYNEQFL.

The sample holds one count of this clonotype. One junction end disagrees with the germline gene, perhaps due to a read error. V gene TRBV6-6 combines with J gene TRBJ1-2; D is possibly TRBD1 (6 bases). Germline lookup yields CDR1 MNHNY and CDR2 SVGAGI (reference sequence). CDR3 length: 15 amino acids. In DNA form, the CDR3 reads TGTGCCAGCAGACCCGGACAGACATCCATGGATGGCTGCACCTTC. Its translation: CASRPGQTSMDGCTF.

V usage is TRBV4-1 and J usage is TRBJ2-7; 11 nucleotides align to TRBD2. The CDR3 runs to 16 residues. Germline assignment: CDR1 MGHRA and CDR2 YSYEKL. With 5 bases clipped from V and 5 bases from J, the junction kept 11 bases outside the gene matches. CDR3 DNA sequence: TGCGCCAGCAGCAGGATACTAGCGGGAGAGGGGAACGAGCAGTACTTC. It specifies CASSRILAGEGNEQYF.

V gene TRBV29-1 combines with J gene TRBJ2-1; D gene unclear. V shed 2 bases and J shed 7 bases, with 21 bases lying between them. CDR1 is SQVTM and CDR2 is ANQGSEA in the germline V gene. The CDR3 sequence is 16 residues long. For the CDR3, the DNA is TGCAGCGTTGAATTCTATGACAACGTGGTGGATAATGAGCAGTTCTTC. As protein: CSVEFYDNVVDNEQFF.

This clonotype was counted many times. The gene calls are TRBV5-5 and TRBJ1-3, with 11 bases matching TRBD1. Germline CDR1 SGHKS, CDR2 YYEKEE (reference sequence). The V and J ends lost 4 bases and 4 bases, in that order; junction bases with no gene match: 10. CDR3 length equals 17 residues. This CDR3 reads CASSTWTGGAAGNTIYF. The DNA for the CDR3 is TGTGCCAGCAGCACCTGGACAGGGGGCGCGGCGGGAAACACCATATATTTT.

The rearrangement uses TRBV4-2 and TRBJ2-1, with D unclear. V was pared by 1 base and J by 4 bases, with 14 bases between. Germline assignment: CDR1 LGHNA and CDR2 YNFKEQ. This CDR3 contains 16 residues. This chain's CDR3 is CASSQVGNSSYNEQFF. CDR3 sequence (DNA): TGTGCCAGCAGCCAAGTAGGGAACAGCTCATACAATGAGCAGTTCTTC.

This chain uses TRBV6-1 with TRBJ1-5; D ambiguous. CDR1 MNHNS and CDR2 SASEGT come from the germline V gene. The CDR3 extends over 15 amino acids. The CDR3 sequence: CPGSAQSDSNQPQHF. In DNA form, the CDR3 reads TGTCCCGGCAGTGCCCAAAGCGATAGCAATCAGCCCCAGCATTTT.

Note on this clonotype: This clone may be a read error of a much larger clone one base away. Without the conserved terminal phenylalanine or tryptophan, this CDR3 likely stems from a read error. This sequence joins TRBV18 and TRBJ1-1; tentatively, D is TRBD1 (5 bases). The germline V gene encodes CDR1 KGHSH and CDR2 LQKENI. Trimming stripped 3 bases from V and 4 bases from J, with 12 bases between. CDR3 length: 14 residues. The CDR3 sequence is CASSPRGGGTEAFL. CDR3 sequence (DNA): TGTGCCAGCTCACCGCGGGGGGGTGGCACTGAAGCTTTCTTA.

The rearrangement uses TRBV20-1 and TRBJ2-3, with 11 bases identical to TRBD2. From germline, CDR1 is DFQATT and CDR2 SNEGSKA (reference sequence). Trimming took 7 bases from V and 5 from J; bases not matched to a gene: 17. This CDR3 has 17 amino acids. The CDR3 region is CSVSLRPPTSGKDTQYF. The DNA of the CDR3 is TGCAGTGTTAGTCTTAGGCCTCCGACTAGCGGGAAAGATACGCAGTATTTT.

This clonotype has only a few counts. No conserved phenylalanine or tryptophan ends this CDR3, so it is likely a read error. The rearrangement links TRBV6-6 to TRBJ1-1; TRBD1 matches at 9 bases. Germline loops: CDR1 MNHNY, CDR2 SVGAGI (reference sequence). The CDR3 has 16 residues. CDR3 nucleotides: TGTGCCAGTAGTTACTCACCGGGACAGGGAGACACTGAAGCTTTCATT. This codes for CASSYSPGQGDTEAFI.

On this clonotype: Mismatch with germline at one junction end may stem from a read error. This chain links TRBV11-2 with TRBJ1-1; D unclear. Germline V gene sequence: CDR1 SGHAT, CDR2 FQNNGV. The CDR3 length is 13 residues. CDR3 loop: CTSNLVTSDKPFF. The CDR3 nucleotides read TGTACCAGCAACTTAGTGACTTCCGATAAACCTTTCTTT.